Sequencing of this TCR beta chain was carried out in a study of T cell responses to AZD1222 COVID-19 vaccine. With 6 bases clipped from V and 8 bases from J, the junction kept 6 bases outside the gene matches. Germline V lookup: CDR1 KGHDR, CDR2 SFDVKD. The length of the CDR3 is 13 residues. Study-level results: Baseline seropositivity occurred in only six or seven AZD1222 recipients. CD4 TCRs associated with vaccination spanned spike, dominating at 160-218 and 743-854.

Sequenced by immunoSEQ multiplex PCR; TCRdb stores in-frame clones only, minus some. This sample carries about 120,000 clones, just under 90% of them seen once, and the ten largest clones take about 12%. Concerning this clone itself: Its antigen is currently unknown.

The V and J genes are TRBV24-1 and TRBJ2-1; 7 nucleotides match TRBD2. Sequences were derived from peripheral blood, sampled on day 0 of AZD1222 vaccination. The sequence was obtained from an adult in good health. As DNA, the CDR3 is TGTGCCACCAGTTATGGCGGGAGTCATGAGCAGTTCTTC. Translation: CATSYGGSHEQFF.